The 23 T cell receptor beta chains in this list originate from one sample, sequenced in a study of regulatory T cells in long-lasting Graves disease. Time point meaning: newly diagnosed GD, antithyroid drugs for less than 3 months. The authors made the TCR library using RNA they extracted from PBMCs. Through Arm-PCR of CDR3 regions and iRepertoire HTBI primers, TCR beta libraries were built. TCRdb passed the multiplex PCR reads through MiXCR, listing each CDR3 protein once. Here the sample spans about 540,000 distinct CDR3 sequences, approximately 13% being singletons. These data were also filed under a second study, of T cells in Graves' hyperthyroidism and ophthalmopathy.

Here the sequenced sample was peripheral blood mononuclear cells (PBMCs), taken at new diagnosis, from a patient treated with antithyroid drugs. Receptors originate from a man aged 25 to 45 with Graves disease.

This chain connects TRBV5-1 to TRBJ1-4, with D possibly TRBD1 on 6 matching bases. V lost 0 bases, J lost 6 bases, and 12 bases lay in between. In germline, CDR1 is SGHRS, CDR2 YFSETQ. The CDR3 length is 15 residues. The CDR3 protein is CASSLETGRDEKLFF. As DNA, the CDR3 is TGCGCCAGCAGCTTGGAAACAGGGCGGGATGAAAAACTGTTTTTT.

This clonotype was counted many times. The chain carries TRBV20-1 and TRBJ1-2; D is possibly TRBD1 (5 bases). The CDR3 loop spans 13 amino acids. V was clipped by 3 bases and J by 4 bases, with 12 bases between them. The V gene's germline CDR1 is DFQATT and CDR2 SNEGSKA (reference sequence). As DNA, the CDR3 is TGCAGTGCTAGGGCGGGGCCCCTCTATGGCTACACCTTC. It yields the protein CSARAGPLYGYTF.

This sequence joins TRBV3-1 and TRBJ2-7, with TRBD2 identical over 8 bases. V shed 2 bases, J shed 1 base, and the junction held 10 bases outside the gene matches. This CDR3 has 17 amino acids. CDR1 is LGHDT and CDR2 is YNNKEL in the germline V gene (reference sequence). The CDR3 sequence is CASSQLLSGTSSYEQYF. CDR3 DNA: TGTGCCAGCAGCCAACTGCTTTCCGGGACTAGTTCCTACGAGCAGTACTTC.

This clonotype was counted ten times or more. The chain carries TRBV6-1 and TRBJ2-5; the match to TRBD2 covers 7 bases. J lost 7 bases, V lost 4 bases, and 15 bases had no gene match. The germline V gene has CDR1 MNHNS and CDR2 SASEGT. The CDR3 contains 16 residues. Here the CDR3 DNA reads TGTGCCAGCAGTGGGACGGGCGCGGGAGTGGGAGGGACCCAGTACTTC. This codes for CASSGTGAGVGGTQYF.

This clonotype has at least ten counts. V usage is TRBV11-2 and J usage is TRBJ1-2; 9 nucleotides align to TRBD1. The V and J ends lost 5 bases and 7 bases, in that order; junction bases with no gene match: 8. The CDR3 is made up of 14 amino acids. CDR1 SGHAT and CDR2 FQNNGV come from the germline V gene. The CDR3 sequence is CASSPGQGSFGYTF. CDR3 nucleotide sequence: TGTGCCAGCAGCCCTGGACAGGGGTCGTTTGGCTACACCTTC.

There are a few counts of this clonotype. The chain recombines TRBV19 with TRBJ2-7; no definite D call. The V gene lost 1 base and the J gene lost 7 bases, with 11 bases spanning the gap. This CDR3 has 13 amino acids. The germline gives CDR1 LNHDA, CDR2 SQIVND (reference sequence). DNA for the CDR3: TGTGCCAGTAGTATAGGGGAACTTGATGAGCAGTACTTC. This encodes CASSIGELDEQYF.

This clonotype was picked up many times. V gene TRBV11-2 combines with J gene TRBJ1-1; 7 bases line up with TRBD1. The CDR3 runs 16 residues. The J segment lost 4 bases and the V segment lost 5 bases, leaving 13 bases of the junction unmatched. Germline V gene data show CDR1 as SGHAT and CDR2 as FQNNGV. The CDR3 sequence: CASSAHQTGVGTEAFF. CDR3 DNA sequence: TGTGCCAGCAGCGCCCATCAAACAGGGGTTGGCACTGAAGCTTTCTTT. Drawing the rest from reference TRBV11-2 and TRBJ1-1, the complete variable domain is EAGVAQSPRYKIIEKRQSVAFWCNPISGHATLYWYQQILGQGPKLLIQFQNNGVVDDSQLPKDRFSAERLKGVDSTLKIQPAKLEDSAVYLCASSAHQTGVGTEAFFGQGTRLTVV.

This clonotype was found many times. The J gene is TRBJ1-1, the V gene TRBV7-8; D gene uncertain. Trimming removed 1 base at V and 1 base at J, with 7 bases between. Per the germline V gene, CDR1 is SGHVS and CDR2 is FQNEAQ. This CDR3 is 14 amino acids long. CDR3 protein: CASSLDHWNTEAFF. CDR3 in DNA: TGTGCCAGCAGCTTAGATCACTGGAACACTGAAGCTTTCTTT.

The sample holds many counts of this clonotype. The chain employs TRBV29-1 and TRBJ2-7; D possibly corresponds to TRBD2 (5 bases). Germline V gene sequence: CDR1 SQVTM, CDR2 ANQGSEA. Trimming cost V 5 bases and J 7 bases, with 12 bases left between them. This CDR3 spans 11 amino acids. The CDR3 DNA reads as TGCAGCGTTCTCCGGACGGGAGAGCAGTACTTC. This gives the protein CSVLRTGEQYF.

Regarding this clonotype: A read error is likely here: a far larger clone is one base away. The CDR3 end shows no conserved phenylalanine or tryptophan, and so a read error is likely. This chain connects TRBV5-6 to TRBJ2-1; TRBD2 agrees at 14 bases. The CDR3 extends over 15 amino acids. Germline CDR1 reads SGHDT; CDR2 reads YYEEEE. The trim removed 4 bases at V and 8 bases at J, leaving 5 bases unmatched. CDR3 DNA sequence: TGTGCCAGCAGCCCTGGGACTAGCGGGAGTGATGAGCAGTTCTCC. Translation: CASSPGTSGSDEQFS.

This clonotype was counted at least ten times. The V and J genes are TRBV20-1 and TRBJ2-2; 7 bases match TRBD2. Per the germline V gene, CDR1 is DFQATT and CDR2 is SNEGSKA (reference sequence). The V and J ends lost 6 bases and 6 bases, in that order; junction bases with no gene match: 7. The CDR3 totals 13 residues. The CDR3 DNA follows: TGCAGTGCCGGGAGGCGAGCTGCCGGGGAGCTGTTTTTT. Amino acid sequence: CSAGRRAAGELFF.

Comment on this clonotype: Possible read error: a much larger clone is one base away. This chain links TRBV9 with TRBJ2-7; tentative D call: TRBD1 (6 bases). The CDR3 totals 14 residues. Germline CDR1 is SGDLS and CDR2 is YYNGEE. Trimming took 3 bases from V and 0 from J, leaving 10 bases between them. CDR3 in amino acids: CASSARDNSYEQYF. The CDR3 nucleotides are TGTGCCAGCAGCGCCCGGGACAACTCCTACGAGCAGTACTTC.

The DNA for the CDR3 is TGTGCCAGCAGTCTGTCGGGCCAGGTCAATCAGCCCCAGCATTTT. Amino acid sequence: CASSLSGQVNQPQHF. The chain has TRBV12-3 or TRBV12-4 and TRBJ1-5; no reliable D call. The ends were cut back, 5 bases at V and 3 bases at J, with 14 bases in the middle. The CDR3 has 15 amino acids.

This clonotype was seen at least ten times. The chain is built from TRBV7-9 and TRBJ2-7, with D perhaps matching TRBD2 (6 bases). The V end lost 1 base, the J end lost 7 bases, and 14 bases lay between the germline ends. Germline V lookup: CDR1 SEHNR, CDR2 FQNEAQ (reference sequence). The CDR3 has 14 residues. The CDR3 DNA follows: TGTGCCAGCAGCTTAGAAGTCCTGGGGAGGGAGCAGTACTTC. Translating it yields CASSLEVLGREQYF.

As regards this clonotype: Sequence at one end of the junction differs from germline and may be a read error. The chain carries TRBV11-3 and TRBJ2-5, with TRBD1 identical over 9 bases. The length of the CDR3 is 16 residues. Per germline, CDR1 SGHNT and CDR2 YENEEA. The CDR3 loop reads CASSPFGTGPSNEQSF. CDR3 sequence (DNA): TGTGCCAGCAGCCCCTTTGGGACAGGGCCGAGCAATGAGCAGTCCTTC.

The rearrangement uses TRBV29-1 and TRBJ2-7, with 10 bases lining up with TRBD1. CDR3 length: 11 residues. Looked up from germline, CDR1 is SQVTM and CDR2 is ANQGSEA. The ends lost 5 bases at V and 8 bases at J; junction bases unmatched: 3. The DNA for the CDR3 is TGCAGCGTTAGGGACAGGGGAAAGCAGTACTTC. Translated: CSVRDRGKQYF.

The V gene is TRBV30, the J gene TRBJ2-7, with 9 bases fitting TRBD1. CDR1 is GTSNPN, CDR2 SVGIG, per germline (reference sequence). The V segment lost 2 bases and the J segment 4 bases; nucleotides outside the gene matches: 9. The CDR3 has 15 amino acids. Here the CDR3 DNA reads TGTGCCTGGAGTAGCGGGACAGGGAAGATGTACGAGCAGTACTTC. It yields the protein CAWSSGTGKMYEQYF.

Ten or more counts support this clonotype. The gene calls are TRBV28 and TRBJ2-3; a possible D gene is TRBD2 (6 bases). The V and J ends lost 4 bases and 2 bases respectively, with 10 bases between them. This CDR3 comprises 14 residues. Germline assignment: CDR1 MDHEN and CDR2 SYDVKM. The CDR3 protein is CASSYPLATDTQYF. In DNA, the CDR3 is TGTGCCAGCAGTTACCCACTAGCCACAGATACGCAGTATTTT.

This clonotype has a handful of counts. The J gene is TRBJ2-3, the V gene TRBV9; D is perhaps TRBD2 (6 bases). V gave up 5 bases and J gave up 3 bases, with 10 bases separating them. This CDR3 is built from 13 residues. CDR1 is SGDLS, CDR2 YYNGEE, per germline. For the CDR3, the DNA is TGTGCCAGCAGGGACTACATAACAGATACGCAGTATTTT. It is translated as CASRDYITDTQYF.

This clonotype was observed many times. This chain connects TRBV6-1 to TRBJ2-7; 9 positions match TRBD2. The CDR3 has 14 amino acids. Germline assignment: CDR1 MNHNS and CDR2 SASEGT. J lost 3 bases, V lost 6 bases, and 6 bases had no gene match. The CDR3: CASRREGGDYEQYF. The CDR3 DNA reads as TGTGCCAGCAGGCGGGAGGGGGGGGACTACGAGCAGTACTTC.

J is TRBJ2-1 and V is TRBV20-1; TRBD2 might be the D (6 bases). This CDR3 is built from 13 residues. Trimming left V 2 bases short and J 3 bases short, with 8 bases between. The V gene's germline CDR1 is DFQATT and CDR2 SNEGSKA (reference sequence). The CDR3 spells CSARTGLYNEQFF. In nucleotides, the CDR3 is TGCAGTGCTAGAACGGGACTCTACAATGAGCAGTTCTTC.

This clonotype was seen only a few times. This chain links TRBV7-2 with TRBJ2-7; no clear D gene. The length of the CDR3 is 13 residues. The germline CDR1 and CDR2 sequences are SGHTA and FQGNSA. Deletions cut 3 bases from V and 1 base from J, with 7 bases between. CDR3 sequence (DNA): TGTGCCAGCAGCTTGATGAGGTCCTACGAGCAGTACTTC. It translates to CASSLMRSYEQYF.

This clonotype has ten or more counts. The chain has TRBV20-1 and TRBJ2-3; the D gene is possibly TRBD2 (6 bases). The CDR3 has 14 amino acids. Germline V gene sequence: CDR1 DFQATT, CDR2 SNEGSKA (reference sequence). V was cut by 3 bases and J by 6 bases, with 16 bases left in between. Here the CDR3 reads CSASGSIYLDTQYF. The CDR3 nucleotides are TGCAGTGCTAGCGGGAGTATTTATTTGGATACGCAGTATTTT.